This TCR beta chain derives from a study of shared clonotypes between healthy human individuals. Method: immunoSEQ multiplex PCR; TCRdb's copy keeps in-frame clones and lacks some. Of around 1.6 million clones listed, nearly 99% are singletons. Memory CD4+ cells were the fraction left after CD45RA+ naive selection. The CDR3 consists of 16 residues. Trimming pared 9 bases from V and 0 bases from J, leaving 15 bases between. Germline loops: CDR1 MDHEN, CDR2 SYDVKM. V and J are TRBV28 and TRBJ2-6; D may correspond to TRBD1 or TRBD2 (5 bases each). This TCR was recovered from a man aged 25 to 40 in good health. The specimen was naive CD4+ T cells sorted from blood. The subset: CD45RA+ positively selected. For the CDR3, the DNA is TGTGCCAGTGGGGCAGGGACCAGCTCTGGGGCCAACGTCCTGACTTTC. This codes for CASGAGTSSGANVLTF.